Listed here is a single T cell receptor (beta chain). The assay was immunoSEQ multiplex PCR, and TCRdb's table has in-frame clones only and misses some. The sample has more than 95,000 clones; over 65% are singletons. This record belongs to a study of blood T cell repertoires in COVID-19. The CDR3 has 16 residues. In germline, CDR1 is SGHNT, CDR2 YYREEE (reference sequence). Trimming took off 5 bases at V and 8 bases at J, with 20 bases between the two ends. The J gene is TRBJ1-6, the V gene TRBV5-4, with D unclear. This clonotype was sampled from a human donor in a cohort sampled during active COVID-19. Sequenced input: peripheral blood. CDR3 coding DNA: TGTGCCAGCAGTCCCCATGAGGGTCTAGGGTATTCACCCCTCCACTTT. This encodes CASSPHEGLGYSPLHF.